This T cell receptor beta chain was sequenced in a study of blood T cells in healthy people across ages. This CDR3 is built from 16 residues. Germline V gene lookup returns CDR1 MNHEY and CDR2 SVGAGI. The ends were cut back, 6 bases at V and 8 bases at J, with 20 bases in the middle. A J-beta primer mix and a sample-barcoded 5' primer were used in a second PCR of roughly 6 to 12 cycles. A single record per CDR3 protein comes from TCRdb applying MiXCR to the 5' RACE reads. The sample yields about 600,000 distinct CDR3 sequences, more than 45% seen once. The TCR comes from a man older than 75 in good health. V gene TRBV6-5 combines with J gene TRBJ1-6; D call uncertain. Material for sequencing was blood. The CDR3: CASRISYGREDSPLHF. CDR3 nucleotide sequence: TGTGCCAGCAGGATATCCTACGGACGAGAGGATTCACCCCTCCACTTT.